Included here is one T cell receptor beta chain sequence, with context. Assay: immunoSEQ multiplex PCR; the TCRdb copy retains only in-frame clones and omits some. The data hold about 80,000 clones, with about nine tenths observed a single time. V shed 2 bases and J shed 3 bases, with 11 bases lying between them. The length of the CDR3 is 15 residues. Germline lookup yields CDR1 MNHEY and CDR2 SVGAGI. This entry comes from a study of control samples from healthy donors and cancer patients. This receptor was obtained from a man aged 50 to 59 in good health. Sequencing was carried out using blood. The gene calls are TRBV6-5 and TRBJ1-5, with D unresolved. The chain's CDR3 is CASSYNSGVNQPQHF. Written as DNA, the CDR3 is TGTGCCAGCAGTTACAATTCTGGGGTCAATCAGCCCCAGCATTTT.